This paragraph reports one T cell receptor (beta chain). The data originate from a study of blood T cell repertoires in COVID-19. Study overall: Spain, Italy and the United States supplied samples that represented acute and convalescent COVID-19. The analysed material was cDNA or gDNA that came from T cells, B-cell-depleted T cells, or PBMCs.

The CDR3 extends over 15 amino acids. V was shortened by 6 bases and J by 2 bases, with 16 bases between the two germline ends. Germline V gene lookup returns CDR1 SNHLY and CDR2 FYNNEI. Original handling: Nucleated cell counts were estimated from reference gene primer amplification. Clones were sequenced by immunoSEQ multiplex PCR, and TCRdb holds only the in-frame ones, with some missing. The V and J calls and clone size are taken from that table; D and trimming were inferred from the DNA. The data contain 140,000 or so clones, around 91% of them singletons. The sequencing input was peripheral blood. This chain uses TRBV2 with TRBJ2-5, with D perhaps matching TRBD1 (6 bases). This clonotype was sampled from a woman aged 60-70 years with active COVID-19. The CDR3: CASSYTGSGQETQYF. In DNA, the CDR3 is TGTGCCAGCAGCTACACAGGGAGCGGACAAGAGACCCAGTACTTC.